The 29 T cell receptor beta chains presented below share a single source sample, sequenced in a study of naive and memory T cell subsets. Notes on the study in general: A few larger clonotypes appeared in naive repertoires, especially CD8, possibly memory cells re-expressing CD45RA.

Two oligonucleotides, mixed equimolar, formed the beta constant-region primer covering TRBC1 and TRBC2. Nested alpha and beta constant-region primers with the SP2 primer drove four PCR rounds on ligated cDNA. TCRdb redid the calling of the UMI-ligation and nested PCR reads with MiXCR, one entry per CDR3 protein. This sample has about 150,000 distinct CDR3 sequences, with 22% found just once. These receptors have no identified antigens. The specimen sequenced was naive CD4+ T cells from blood. These receptors were taken from a human donor in good health.

In nucleotides, the CDR3 is TGCAGCGCTCGTTCTTGGGGCCGAACAGATACGCAGTATTTT. Its translation is CSARSWGRTDTQYF. The gene calls are TRBV29-1 and TRBJ2-3; tentatively, D is TRBD1 (5 bases). V dropped 7 bases and J dropped 3 bases, with 17 bases sitting between them. Looked up from germline, CDR1 is SQVTM and CDR2 is ANQGSEA. The CDR3 runs to 14 residues.

The chain carries TRBV28 and TRBJ2-7; TRBD1 matches at 10 bases. The V gene's germline CDR1 is MDHEN and CDR2 SYDVKM. The CDR3 extends over 17 amino acids. The V segment lost 3 bases and the J segment 3 bases; nucleotides outside the gene matches: 11. The DNA for the CDR3 is TGTGCCAGCAGTTTCCTTCTCCCGACAGGGGGCGTCTACGAGCAGTACTTC. Translating gives CASSFLLPTGGVYEQYF.

This clonotype was seen more than once but under ten times. The genes are TRBV27 and TRBJ2-3, with TRBD2 identical over 14 bases. Germline-derived CDR1 and CDR2 are MNHEY and SMNVEV (reference sequence). V was pared by 5 bases and J by 6 bases, with 7 bases of the junction left unmatched. CDR3 length: 16 amino acids. The CDR3 spells CASSLRLAGGLDTQYF. In nucleotides, the CDR3 is TGTGCCAGCAGTCTCCGACTAGCGGGAGGGCTGGATACGCAGTATTTT.

The chain uses TRBV12-3 or TRBV12-4 and TRBJ2-1; TRBD1 is a possible D gene (5 bases). Trimming shortened V by 5 bases and J by 5 bases, and 19 bases separated the two germline ends. The CDR3 loop spans 16 amino acids. CDR3 loop: CASSPTRMLGHNEQFF. For the CDR3, the DNA is TGTGCCAGCAGTCCAACCCGGATGCTGGGGCACAATGAGCAGTTCTTC.

The J gene is TRBJ2-1, the V gene TRBV28; possibly TRBD2 for D (6 bases). The ends were cut back, 5 bases at V and 4 bases at J, with 24 bases in the middle. Germline V gene sequence: CDR1 MDHEN, CDR2 SYDVKM. The CDR3 length is 18 residues. CDR3 amino acids: CASSRTQGLSPRYNEQFF. DNA for the CDR3: TGTGCCAGCAGTCGCACCCAGGGACTTTCCCCTCGTTACAATGAGCAGTTCTTC.

This clonotype appeared a few times. This chain joins TRBV25-1 and TRBJ2-5; D is uncertain. CDR3 size: 15 residues. Per germline, CDR1 MGHDK and CDR2 SYGVNS. The V end was cut by 4 bases, the J end by 4 bases, with 16 bases between. In DNA, the CDR3 is TGTGCCAGCAGTGTAGGTCAGTCTGACGTAGAGACCCAGTACTTC. It encodes CASSVGQSDVETQYF. The whole variable domain, remainder taken from reference TRBV25-1 and TRBJ2-5, is EADIYQTPRYLVIGTGKKITLECSQTMGHDKMYWYQQDPGMELHLIHYSYGVNSTEKGDLSSESTVSRIRTEHFPLTLESARPSHTSQYLCASSVGQSDVETQYFGPGTRLLVL.

This clonotype has a count of ten or more. V and J are TRBV20-1 and TRBJ2-1; possibly TRBD2 for D (5 bases). The germline CDR1 and CDR2 sequences are DFQATT and SNEGSKA (reference sequence). V was shortened by 0 bases and J by 4 bases, with 19 bases between the two germline ends. The CDR3 is 17 amino acids. Written as DNA, the CDR3 is TGCAGTGCTAGAGATCGACGCGCGGACTTCCTTTACAATGAGCAGTTCTTC. It codes for CSARDRRADFLYNEQFF.

This rearrangement joins TRBV28 to TRBJ1-6; D may be TRBD1 (6 bases). The V end was cut by 6 bases, the J end by 3 bases, with 15 bases between. This CDR3 contains 16 residues. Germline CDR1 is MDHEN and CDR2 is SYDVKM. CDR3 bases: TGTGCCAGCAGACCACAGGGTATCCTCTATAATTCACCCCTCCACTTT. This sequence encodes CASRPQGILYNSPLHF.

The chain employs TRBV29-1 and TRBJ2-7, with a possible D match to TRBD1 (6 bases). Trimming left V 5 bases short and J 2 bases short, with 10 bases between. Germline CDR1 SQVTM, CDR2 ANQGSEA. The length of the CDR3 is 12 residues. The CDR3 protein is CSVLQGPYEQYF. In DNA, the CDR3 is TGCAGCGTTTTACAGGGTCCCTACGAGCAGTACTTC.

This clonotype has just a few counts. The J gene is TRBJ1-4, the V gene TRBV18; 9 bases are shared with TRBD1. The germline V gene has CDR1 KGHSH and CDR2 LQKENI. With 0 bases clipped from V and 0 bases from J, the junction kept 2 bases outside the gene matches. CDR3 size: 17 residues. CDR3 in amino acids: CASSPPDRGPTNEKLFF. CDR3 in DNA: TGTGCCAGCTCACCACCGGACAGGGGCCCAACTAATGAAAAACTGTTTTTT.

This clonotype was picked up many times. This rearrangement joins TRBV28 to TRBJ1-5; D uncertain. The ends were cut back, 3 bases at V and 5 bases at J, with 11 bases in the middle. The CDR3 contains 14 residues. Germline lookup yields CDR1 MDHEN and CDR2 SYDVKM. CDR3 in DNA: TGTGCCAGCAGTTTGTTGAGGCCGGATCAGCCCCAGCATTTT. Its translation is CASSLLRPDQPQHF.

In its sample, this clonotype was seen a few times. The V gene is TRBV15, the J gene TRBJ2-2, with 11 bases lining up with TRBD2. This CDR3 is 18 amino acids long. Germline trimming cut 5 bases from V and 5 bases from J; bases unmatched to any gene: 13. The germline V gene has CDR1 LNHNV and CDR2 YYDKDF (reference sequence). The CDR3 DNA follows: TGTGCCACCAGCTCCGGCGCAACTAGCGGGAGTGTAACCGGGGAGCTGTTTTTT. Translation gives CATSSGATSGSVTGELFF.

This clonotype came up many times. The chain joins TRBV3-1 to TRBJ1-5, with D possibly matching TRBD1 (6 bases). The CDR3 spans 15 residues. Trimming cost V 4 bases and J 4 bases, with 14 bases left between them. Germline CDR1 LGHDT, CDR2 YNNKEL (reference sequence). DNA of the CDR3: TGTGCCAGCAGCCCCAACAGGGTAGGAAATCAGCCCCAGCATTTT. It encodes CASSPNRVGNQPQHF. The whole variable domain, remainder taken from reference TRBV3-1 and TRBJ1-5, is DTAVSQTPKYLVTQMGNDKSIKCEQNLGHDTMYWYKQDSKKFLKIMFSYNNKELIINETVPNRFSPKSPDKAHLNLHINSLELGDSAVYFCASSPNRVGNQPQHFGDGTRLSIL.

V usage is TRBV28 and J usage is TRBJ1-1; 8 bases align to TRBD1. Germline loops: CDR1 MDHEN, CDR2 SYDVKM. The CDR3 has 14 amino acids. The ends lost 8 bases at V and 0 bases at J; junction bases unmatched: 5. The DNA of the CDR3 is TGTGCCAGCCTTGAGGACAGGGTGAACACTGAAGCTTTCTTT. Amino acids: CASLEDRVNTEAFF.

This clonotype was recorded at least ten times. V and J are TRBV7-2 and TRBJ2-3, with D unclear. CDR1 SGHTA and CDR2 FQGNSA come from the germline V gene. Deletions cut 3 bases from V and 4 bases from J, with 14 bases between. The CDR3 extends over 15 amino acids. The CDR3 sequence: CASSFRAFSPDTQYF. As DNA, the CDR3 is TGTGCCAGCAGCTTTCGCGCGTTCAGCCCAGATACGCAGTATTTT.

V usage is TRBV9 and J usage is TRBJ1-2; D uncertain. The germline V gene has CDR1 SGDLS and CDR2 YYNGEE. The CDR3 totals 15 residues. The germline V and J ends were trimmed by 0 bases and 8 bases, with 17 bases remaining between them. As DNA, the CDR3 is TGTGCCAGCAGCGTAGTGTTGATTCAAGCGCGGGGCTACACCTTC. Protein product: CASSVVLIQARGYTF.

The V call is TRBV7-2, the J call TRBJ2-3; D gene ambiguous. The CDR3 is 14 residues long. Germline V gene data show CDR1 as SGHTA and CDR2 as FQGNSA. V dropped 2 bases and J dropped 1 base, with 7 bases sitting between them. The CDR3 nucleotides read TGTGCCAGCAGCTTATGGAAGGGCACAGATACGCAGTATTTT. It yields the protein CASSLWKGTDTQYF.

This chain connects TRBV24-1 to TRBJ2-7; D gene unclear. V lost 5 bases and J lost 3, with 16 bases in between. Germline V lookup: CDR1 KGHDR, CDR2 SFDVKD. CDR3 length equals 15 residues. CDR3 sequence: CATSVGPAPIYEQYF. In DNA, the CDR3 is TGTGCCACCAGTGTCGGACCTGCCCCCATCTACGAGCAGTACTTC.

The V gene is TRBV28, the J gene TRBJ2-1, with D perhaps TRBD2 (5 bases). Trimming took off 5 bases at V and 12 bases at J, with 11 bases between the two ends. This CDR3 spans 11 amino acids. Germline V lookup: CDR1 MDHEN, CDR2 SYDVKM. Here the CDR3 reads CASSPGLVQFF. CDR3 in DNA: TGTGCCAGCAGTCCCGGACTTGTGCAGTTCTTC.

The chain carries TRBV29-1 and TRBJ2-1, with TRBD2 identical over 7 bases. Germline V gives CDR1 SQVTM, CDR2 ANQGSEA. V shed 5 bases and J 8 bases; nucleotides not matched to a gene: 12. The CDR3 runs to 14 residues. CDR3 region: CSVFSGFRGDEQFF. The CDR3 region has the DNA TGCAGCGTTTTTAGCGGGTTCCGAGGGGATGAGCAGTTCTTC.

The chain employs TRBV12-3 or TRBV12-4 and TRBJ1-2; a weak D match, TRBD1 (5 bases). The CDR3 totals 14 residues. The ends were cut back, 6 bases at V and 3 bases at J, with 14 bases in the middle. Written as DNA, the CDR3 is TGTGCCAGCAGCGATATGGGACGGGACTATGGCTACACCTTC. Its protein is CASSDMGRDYGYTF.

The chain combines TRBV6-4 with TRBJ2-7, with a weak D call TRBD1 (6 bases). The CDR3 is 15 amino acids. V was pared by 6 bases and J by 1 base, with 16 bases between. CDR1 MRHNA and CDR2 SNTAGT come from the germline V gene. CDR3 sequence reads: CASRTLGTLSYEQYF. CDR3 sequence (DNA): TGTGCCAGCAGAACGCTCGGGACACTATCCTACGAGCAGTACTTC.

There are many counts of this clonotype. This chain links TRBV6-2 or TRBV6-3 with TRBJ1-5; the D is unclear. Germline CDR1 MNHEY, CDR2 SVGEGT. The CDR3 has 14 amino acids. Trimming stripped 4 bases from V and 1 base from J, with 8 bases between. CDR3 sequence (DNA): TGTGCCAGCAGTTTCGGTGGAAGCAATCAGCCCCAGCATTTT. Translating it yields CASSFGGSNQPQHF.

The chain joins TRBV9 to TRBJ2-1; 9 bases map to TRBD1. V dropped 4 bases and J dropped 2; count of bases not matched to a gene: 4. CDR3 length: 15 residues. Germline CDR1 and CDR2: SGDLS and YYNGEE. CDR3 amino acids: CASSRTGDTYNEQFF. In nucleotides, the CDR3 is TGTGCCAGCAGCCGGACAGGGGATACCTACAATGAGCAGTTCTTC.

This sequence joins TRBV18 and TRBJ1-5, with D possibly TRBD1 on 5 matching bases. CDR1 KGHSH and CDR2 LQKENI come from the germline V gene. CDR3 length: 14 amino acids. The V and J ends lost 1 base and 6 bases respectively, with 10 bases between them. CDR3 amino acids: CASSPLREGQPQHF. The CDR3 nucleotides are TGTGCCAGCTCACCACTCAGGGAAGGTCAGCCCCAGCATTTT.

This clonotype was observed a handful of times. V is TRBV5-5 and J is TRBJ2-3; tentative D call: TRBD2 (5 bases). This CDR3 region has 16 residues. Trimming shortened V by 0 bases and J by 4 bases, and 15 bases separated the two germline ends. Per germline, CDR1 SGHKS and CDR2 YYEKEE (reference sequence). The CDR3 nucleotides are TGTGCCAGCAGCTTGGGCGAGGGAATGGGGTCAGATACGCAGTATTTT. As protein: CASSLGEGMGSDTQYF.

This clonotype was counted a few times. One junction end disagrees with the germline gene, perhaps due to a read error. The chain is built from TRBV29-1 and TRBJ2-1; the D is unclear. The CDR3 has 10 residues. The germline CDR1 and CDR2 sequences are SQVTM and ANQGSEA. This CDR3 is CSVLVPWSLF. CDR3 coding DNA: TGCAGCGTTCTCGTTCCCTGGAGCCTCTTC.

This clonotype came up many times. The chain combines TRBV28 with TRBJ2-7, with D possibly TRBD1 on 5 matching bases. Trimming took off 6 bases at V and 3 bases at J, with 15 bases between the two ends. This CDR3 comprises 14 residues. Germline values: CDR1 MDHEN, CDR2 SYDVKM. This CDR3 reads CASSSQGVRYEQYF. The CDR3 DNA reads as TGTGCCAGCAGCTCTCAAGGGGTTCGCTACGAGCAGTACTTC. Full variable domain (rest looked up from reference TRBV28 and TRBJ2-7): DVKVTQSSRYLVKRTGEKVFLECVQDMDHENMFWYRQDPGLGLRLIYFSYDVKMKEKGDIPEGYSVSREKKERFSLILESASTNQTSMYLCASSSQGVRYEQYFGPGTRLTVT.

This clonotype was recorded at least ten times. The V and J genes are TRBV6-2 or TRBV6-3 and TRBJ2-5; D perhaps matches TRBD2 (6 bases). Germline loops: CDR1 MNHEY, CDR2 SVGEGT. Trimming left V 0 bases short and J 6 bases short, with 20 bases between. The CDR3 totals 17 residues. The CDR3 nucleotides read TGTGCCAGCAGTTACTCGAGAGGAGGGTTAGCGGAAAAGACCCAGTACTTC. Translation: CASSYSRGGLAEKTQYF.